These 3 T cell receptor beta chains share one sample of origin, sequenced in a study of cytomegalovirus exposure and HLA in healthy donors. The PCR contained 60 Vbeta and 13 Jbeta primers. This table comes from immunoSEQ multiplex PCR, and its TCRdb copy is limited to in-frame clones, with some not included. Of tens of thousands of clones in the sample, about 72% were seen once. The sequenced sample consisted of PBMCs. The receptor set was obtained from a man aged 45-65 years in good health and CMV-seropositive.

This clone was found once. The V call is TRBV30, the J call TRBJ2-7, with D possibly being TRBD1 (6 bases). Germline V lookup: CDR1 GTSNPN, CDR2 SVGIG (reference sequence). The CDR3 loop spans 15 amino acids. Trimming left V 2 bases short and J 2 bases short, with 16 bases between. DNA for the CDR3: TGTGCCTGGAGTCTGACAGGCACTTACCCCTACGAGCAGTACTTC. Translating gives CAWSLTGTYPYEQYF.

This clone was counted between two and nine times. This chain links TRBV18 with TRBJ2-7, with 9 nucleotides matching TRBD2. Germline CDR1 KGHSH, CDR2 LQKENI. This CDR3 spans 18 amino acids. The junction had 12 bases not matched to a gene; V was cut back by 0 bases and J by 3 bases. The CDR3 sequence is CASSPPAGAGGHNYEQYF. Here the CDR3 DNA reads TGTGCCAGCTCACCACCGGCGGGAGCGGGAGGCCATAACTACGAGCAGTACTTC. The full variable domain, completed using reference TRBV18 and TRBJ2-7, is NAGVMQNPRHLVRRRGQEARLRCSPMKGHSHVYWYRQLPEEGLKFMVYLQKENIIDESGMPKERFSAEFPKEGPSILRIQQVVRGDSAAYFCASSPPAGAGGHNYEQYFGPGTRLTVT.

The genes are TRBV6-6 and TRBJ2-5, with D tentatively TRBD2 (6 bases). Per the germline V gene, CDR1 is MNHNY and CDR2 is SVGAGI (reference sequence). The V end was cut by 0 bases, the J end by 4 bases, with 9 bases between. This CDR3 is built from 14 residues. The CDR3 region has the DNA TGTGCCAGCAGTTACTCGGGAGCGGGAGAGACCCAGTACTTC. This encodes CASSYSGAGETQYF.